This paragraph reports one TCR beta chain. What it recognizes is unknown. Trimming at V came to 4 bases and at J to 7 bases, leaving 23 bases not matched to a gene. Germline values: CDR1 MRHNA, CDR2 SNTAGT. The CDR3 is made up of 20 amino acids. Measured with immunoSEQ multiplex PCR; TCRdb has only the in-frame clones, and not every one. Of 100,000 to 120,000 clones in the sample, 94% were seen once. The data derive from a study of T cell responses to AZD1222 COVID-19 vaccine. Study-wide findings and caveats: Nearly half of spike-specific TCRs reportedly target variant regions that are unmutated in the B.1.351 and B.1.1.7 variants. Baseline antibody screening turned up just a handful of seropositive AZD1222 recipients.

The sequences come from peripheral blood, collected 28 days after the second AZD1222 dose. This chain connects TRBV6-4 to TRBJ2-2; 8 bases are a match to TRBD1. The TCR comes from an adult who received the AZD1222 COVID-19 vaccine. CDR3 sequence reads: CASSGGLTGGKEEQSGELFF. DNA for the CDR3: TGTGCCAGCAGTGGCGGGCTTACAGGGGGGAAAGAAGAACAGAGCGGGGAGCTGTTTTTT.